This TCR beta chain stems from a study of T cells expressing NK-cell markers (dated by TCRdb to 2019 to 2021). With respect to the entire study: In sorted CD3+CD56+NKG2C+, CD3+CD56+NKG2C- and CD3+CD56-NKG2C+ T-cell subsets from eight donors, TCR beta-chain repertoires were profiled. Seven of the eight sequenced donors were HCMV-seropositive and one was HCMV-seronegative. Randomly selected healthy volunteers, three men and five women, were used as the eight sequenced donors. Illumina HiSeq 2000/2500, MiSeq or NextSeq was used to sequence libraries as 2 x 150 bp reads. Study-wide conclusions, independent of this receptor: In several donors, the dominant CD3+CD56+NKG2C+ clonotypes were found to rank among the top 10 CD8+ clonotypes and to make up 1.0-7.0% of CD8+ T cells. Those dominant clonotypes were again the most abundant among CD3+CD56-NKG2C+ cells in a few donors, at about 25-65%. It remained unclear whether the expanded NKG2C-expressing T cell clones were specific for HCMV antigens.

On this clonotype: It has no known antigen specificity.

Sequencing instrument: Illumina HiSeq 2000. The TCR beta cDNA libraries were made using 5'RACE template switching, a step that added both a universal primer site and unique molecular identifiers. Synthesis of cDNA was primed from the TCR beta constant segment and was followed by two consecutive PCR amplification steps. Per the original workflow: MIGEC handled demultiplexing of the reads and grouping by UMI, while MiTCR was used to assemble and quantify clonotypes. To exclude erroneous sequences, any TCR cDNA sequence not supported by at least two reads was discarded. The tcR package was used for downstream repertoire analysis, and clonotypes were matched across fractions by CDR3 nucleotide sequence plus V segment. VDJmatch was used to annotate antigen specificity against VDJdb, with one amino acid substitution in CDR3 permitted. Once TCRdb had reprocessed the reads, it stored one entry per CDR3 protein sequence and supplied no DNA. Clone size and V and J calls follow TCRdb, not the original study. The data table for this sample lists roughly 150,000 distinct CDR3 sequences. The top ten constitute under 20% of the sample.

Reading the germline V gene gives CDR1 SGHRS and CDR2 YFSETQ. Including cysteine and phenylalanine, the CDR3 has 14 amino acids. DNA for this receptor is not on file. A commercial ELISA kit detecting HCMV-specific IgG in serum was used to determine HCMV serostatus. Peripheral blood mononuclear cells were isolated from blood by Ficoll density gradient centrifugation. The chain employs TRBV5-1 and TRBJ2-7. The sequence was obtained from a woman aged 18-70 years in good health. Sequenced input: blood T cells: a sorted CD56 or NKG2C T cell subset, CD4+ or CD8+ T cells, or bulk PBMC T cells (not recorded which). The CDR3 region has the sequence CASSLGGDSYEQYF.